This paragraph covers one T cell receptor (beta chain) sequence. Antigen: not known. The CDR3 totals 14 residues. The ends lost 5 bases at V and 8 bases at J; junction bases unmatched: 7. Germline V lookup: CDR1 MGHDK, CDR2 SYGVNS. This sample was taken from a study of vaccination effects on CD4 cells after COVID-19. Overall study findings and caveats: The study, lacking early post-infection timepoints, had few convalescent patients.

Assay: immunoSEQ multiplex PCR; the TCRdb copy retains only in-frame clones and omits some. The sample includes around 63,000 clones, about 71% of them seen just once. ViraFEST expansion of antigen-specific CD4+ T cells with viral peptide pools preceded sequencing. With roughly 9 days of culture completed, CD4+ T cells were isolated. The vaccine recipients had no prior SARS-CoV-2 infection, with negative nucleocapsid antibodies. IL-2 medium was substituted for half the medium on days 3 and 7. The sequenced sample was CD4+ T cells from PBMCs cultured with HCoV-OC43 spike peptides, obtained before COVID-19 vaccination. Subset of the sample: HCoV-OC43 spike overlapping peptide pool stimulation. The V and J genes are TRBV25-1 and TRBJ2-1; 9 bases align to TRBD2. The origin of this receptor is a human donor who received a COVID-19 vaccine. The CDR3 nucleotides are TGTGCCAGCAGTTACAGCGGGGGGTTGGATGAGCAGTTCTTC. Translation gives CASSYSGGLDEQFF.